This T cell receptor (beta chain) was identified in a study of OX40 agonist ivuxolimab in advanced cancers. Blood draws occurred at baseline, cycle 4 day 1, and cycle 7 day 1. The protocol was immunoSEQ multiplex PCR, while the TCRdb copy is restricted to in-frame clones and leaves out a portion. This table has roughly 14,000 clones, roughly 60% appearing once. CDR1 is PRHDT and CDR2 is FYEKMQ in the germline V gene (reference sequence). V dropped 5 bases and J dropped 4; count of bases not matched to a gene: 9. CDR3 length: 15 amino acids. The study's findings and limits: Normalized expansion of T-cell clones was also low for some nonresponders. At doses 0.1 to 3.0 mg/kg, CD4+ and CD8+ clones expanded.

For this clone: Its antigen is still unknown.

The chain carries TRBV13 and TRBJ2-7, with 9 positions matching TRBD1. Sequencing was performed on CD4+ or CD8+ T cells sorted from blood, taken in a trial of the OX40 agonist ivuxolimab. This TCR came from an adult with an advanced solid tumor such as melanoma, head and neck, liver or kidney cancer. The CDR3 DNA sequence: TGTGCCAGCAGCCCAGGACAGGGGCTTTGGTACGAGCAGTACTTC. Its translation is CASSPGQGLWYEQYF.